This section outlines one T cell receptor beta chain sequence together with its context. The method was immunoSEQ multiplex PCR; TCRdb's version includes in-frame clones alone and lacks a portion of them. The table lists a few hundred thousand clones, 80% to 90% of them singletons. This sample is drawn from a study of blood T cell repertoires in COVID-19. Cohorts were determined from participant-reported clinical history. Before being deemed recovered, Cohort 3 donors had two negative PCRs, clearance, or symptom resolution. This receptor was obtained from a man aged 18 to 29 who had recovered from COVID-19. Input material: PBMCs or T cells enriched from blood (not recorded which).

The CDR3 here is CASSARQGVGSPLHF. For the CDR3, the DNA is TGTGCCAGCAGCGCCCGACAGGGGGTGGGTTCACCCCTCCACTTT. This chain links TRBV9 with TRBJ1-6; 9 bases agree with TRBD1. Per the germline V gene, CDR1 is SGDLS and CDR2 is YYNGEE. The CDR3 contains 15 residues. The V segment lost 3 bases and the J segment 9 bases; nucleotides outside the gene matches: 7. Combining the CDR3 with reference TRBV9 and TRBJ1-6 gives the whole variable domain DSGVTQTPKHLITATGQRVTLRCSPRSGDLSVYWYQQSLDQGLQFLIQYYNGEERAKGNILERFSAQQFPDLHSELNLSSLELGDSALYFCASSARQGVGSPLHFGNGTRLTVT.